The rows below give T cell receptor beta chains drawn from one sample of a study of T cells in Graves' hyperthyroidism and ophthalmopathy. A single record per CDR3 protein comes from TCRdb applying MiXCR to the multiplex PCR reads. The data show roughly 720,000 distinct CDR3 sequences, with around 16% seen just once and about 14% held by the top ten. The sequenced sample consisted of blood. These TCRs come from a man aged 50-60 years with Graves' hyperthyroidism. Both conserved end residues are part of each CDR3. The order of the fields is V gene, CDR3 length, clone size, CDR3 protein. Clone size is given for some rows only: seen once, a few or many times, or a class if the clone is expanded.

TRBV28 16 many CASSSGAQHSGNTIYF
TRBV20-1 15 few CSARDWLSSYNEQFF
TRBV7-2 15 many CASSFSTGATDTQYF
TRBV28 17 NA CASSLIFGGNISYEQYF
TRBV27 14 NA CASTRDRGSGELFF
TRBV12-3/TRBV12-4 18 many CASSLGFSSGRGTGELFF
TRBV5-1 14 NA CASSGGQGASGYTF
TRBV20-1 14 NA CSARGSGAYNEQFF
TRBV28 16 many CASSPPHRGQGNIQYF
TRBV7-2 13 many CASSQANTDTQYF
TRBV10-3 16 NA CAISEWLAGGNNEQFF
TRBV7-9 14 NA CASSQRARTGEQYF
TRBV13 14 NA CASSSLGKRETQYF
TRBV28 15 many CASSLATSSYNEQFF
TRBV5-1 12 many CASSAGLTEAFF
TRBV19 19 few CASSPRGTGLALGDTEAFF